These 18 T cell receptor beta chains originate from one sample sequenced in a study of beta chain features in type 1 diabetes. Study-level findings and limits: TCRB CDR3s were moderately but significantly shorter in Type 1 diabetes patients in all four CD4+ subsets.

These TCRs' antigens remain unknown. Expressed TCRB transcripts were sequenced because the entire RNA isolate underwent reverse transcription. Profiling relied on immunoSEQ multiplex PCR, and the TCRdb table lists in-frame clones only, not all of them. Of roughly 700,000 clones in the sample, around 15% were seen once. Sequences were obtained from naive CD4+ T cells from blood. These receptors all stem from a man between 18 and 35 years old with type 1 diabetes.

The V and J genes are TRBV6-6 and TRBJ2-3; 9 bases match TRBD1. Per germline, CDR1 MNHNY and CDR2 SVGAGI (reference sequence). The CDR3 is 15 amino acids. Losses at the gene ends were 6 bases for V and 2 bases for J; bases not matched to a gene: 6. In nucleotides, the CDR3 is TGTGCCAGCAGGGACAGGGGAAGGAACACAGATACGCAGTATTTT. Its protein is CASRDRGRNTDTQYF.

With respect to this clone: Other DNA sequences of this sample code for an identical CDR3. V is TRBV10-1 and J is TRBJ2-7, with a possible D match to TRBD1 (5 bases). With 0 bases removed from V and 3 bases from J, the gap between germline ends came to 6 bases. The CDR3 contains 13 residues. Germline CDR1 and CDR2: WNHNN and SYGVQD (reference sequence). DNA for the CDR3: TGCGCCAGCAGTGAGTCAGGGGTCTACGAGCAGTACTTC. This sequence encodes CASSESGVYEQYF.

CDR3 in amino acids: CAWTRQWDTEAFF. Written as DNA, the CDR3 is TGTGCCTGGACAAGACAGTGGGACACTGAAGCTTTCTTT. The V gene is TRBV30, the J gene TRBJ1-1; TRBD1 is a possible D gene (5 bases). Trimming took off 4 bases at V and 3 bases at J, with 12 bases between the two ends. The CDR3 loop spans 13 amino acids. CDR1 and CDR2 from the germline V gene are GTSNPN and SVGIG (reference sequence).

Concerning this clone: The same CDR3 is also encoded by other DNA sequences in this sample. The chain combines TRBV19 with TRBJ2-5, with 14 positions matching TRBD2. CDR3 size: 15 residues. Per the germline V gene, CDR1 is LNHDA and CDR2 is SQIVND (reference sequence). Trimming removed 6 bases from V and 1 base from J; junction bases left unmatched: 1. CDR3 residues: CASSGLAGGQETQYF. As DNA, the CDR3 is TGTGCCAGTAGCGGACTAGCGGGGGGCCAAGAGACCCAGTACTTC.

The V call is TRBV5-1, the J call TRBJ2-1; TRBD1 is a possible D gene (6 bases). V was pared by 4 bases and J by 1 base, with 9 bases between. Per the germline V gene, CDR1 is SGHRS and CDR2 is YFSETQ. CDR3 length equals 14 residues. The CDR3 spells CASSIRGSYNEQFF. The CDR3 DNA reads TGCGCCAGCAGCATCAGGGGATCCTACAATGAGCAGTTCTTC.

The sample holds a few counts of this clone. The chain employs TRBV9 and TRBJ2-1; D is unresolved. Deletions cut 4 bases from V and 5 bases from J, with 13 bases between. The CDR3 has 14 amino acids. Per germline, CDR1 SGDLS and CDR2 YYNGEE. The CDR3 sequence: CASSSTDRDNEQFF. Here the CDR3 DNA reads TGTGCCAGCAGCTCAACGGACCGGGACAATGAGCAGTTCTTC.

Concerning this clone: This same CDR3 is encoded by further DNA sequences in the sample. In DNA, the CDR3 is TGTGCCACCAGCATACAGGGGTACGAGCAGTACTTC. Residues: CATSIQGYEQYF. The rearrangement uses TRBV15 and TRBJ2-7; 7 bases line up with TRBD1. J was trimmed by 4 bases and V by 4 bases; bases with no gene match: 1. The CDR3 totals 12 residues. The germline V gene encodes CDR1 LNHNV and CDR2 YYDKDF (reference sequence).

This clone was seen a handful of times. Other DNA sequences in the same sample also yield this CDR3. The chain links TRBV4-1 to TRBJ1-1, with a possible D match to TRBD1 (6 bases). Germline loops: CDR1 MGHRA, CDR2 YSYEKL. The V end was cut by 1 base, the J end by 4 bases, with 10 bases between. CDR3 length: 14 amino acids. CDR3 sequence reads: CASSQGRGGTEAFF. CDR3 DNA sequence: TGCGCCAGCAGCCAAGGCAGGGGTGGCACTGAAGCTTTCTTT.

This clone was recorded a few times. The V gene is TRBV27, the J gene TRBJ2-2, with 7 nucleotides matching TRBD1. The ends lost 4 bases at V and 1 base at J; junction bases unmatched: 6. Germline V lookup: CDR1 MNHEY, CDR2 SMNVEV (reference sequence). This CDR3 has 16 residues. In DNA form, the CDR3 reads TGTGCCAGCAGTTCCTACCGACAGGGGAACACCGGGGAGCTGTTTTTT. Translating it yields CASSSYRQGNTGELFF.

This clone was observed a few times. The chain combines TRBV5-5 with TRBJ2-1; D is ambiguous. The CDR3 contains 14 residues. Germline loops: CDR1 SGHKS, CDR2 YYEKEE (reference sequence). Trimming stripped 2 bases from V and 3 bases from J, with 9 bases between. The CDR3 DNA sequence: TGTGCCAGCAGCTTTTCCTCCAACTACAATGAGCAGTTCTTC. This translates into CASSFSSNYNEQFF.

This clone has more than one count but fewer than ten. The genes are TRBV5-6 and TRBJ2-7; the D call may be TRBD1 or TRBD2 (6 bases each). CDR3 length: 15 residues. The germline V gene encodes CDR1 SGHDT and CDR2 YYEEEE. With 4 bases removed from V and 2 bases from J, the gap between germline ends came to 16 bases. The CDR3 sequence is CASSPMGGVPYEQYF. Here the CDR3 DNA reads TGTGCCAGCAGCCCGATGGGGGGCGTACCCTACGAGCAGTACTTC.

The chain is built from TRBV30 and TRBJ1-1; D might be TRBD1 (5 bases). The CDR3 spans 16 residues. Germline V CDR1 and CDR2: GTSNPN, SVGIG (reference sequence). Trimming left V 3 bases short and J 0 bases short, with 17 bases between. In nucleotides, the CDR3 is TGTGCCTGGAGATCTAGCCGAGGGGACCTGAACACTGAAGCTTTCTTT. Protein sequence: CAWRSSRGDLNTEAFF. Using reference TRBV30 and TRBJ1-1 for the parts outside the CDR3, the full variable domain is SQTIHQWPATLVQPVGSPLSLECTVEGTSNPNLYWYRQAAGRGLQLLFYSVGIGQISSEVPQNLSASRPQDRQFILSSKKLLLSDSGFYLCAWRSSRGDLNTEAFFGQGTRLTVV.

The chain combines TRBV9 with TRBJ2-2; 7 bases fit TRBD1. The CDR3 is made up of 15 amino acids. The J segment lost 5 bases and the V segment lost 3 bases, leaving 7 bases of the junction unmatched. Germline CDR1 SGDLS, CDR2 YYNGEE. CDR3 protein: CASSAGQMVTGELFF. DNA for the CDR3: TGTGCCAGCAGCGCGGGACAGATGGTAACCGGGGAGCTGTTTTTT.

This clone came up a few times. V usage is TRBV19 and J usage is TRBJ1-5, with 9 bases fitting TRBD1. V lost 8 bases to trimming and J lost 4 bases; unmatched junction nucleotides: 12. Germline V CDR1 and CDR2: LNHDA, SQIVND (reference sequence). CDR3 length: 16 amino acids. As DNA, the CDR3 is TGTGCCAGTTGGGAGGGACAGGGAAGAGGGAATCAGCCCCAGCATTTT. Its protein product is CASWEGQGRGNQPQHF.

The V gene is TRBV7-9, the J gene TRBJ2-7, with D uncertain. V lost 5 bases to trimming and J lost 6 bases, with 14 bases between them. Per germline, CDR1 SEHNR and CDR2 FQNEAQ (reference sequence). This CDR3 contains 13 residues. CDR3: CASSLMDVGEQYF. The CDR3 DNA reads TGTGCCAGCAGCCTCATGGATGTGGGCGAGCAGTACTTC.

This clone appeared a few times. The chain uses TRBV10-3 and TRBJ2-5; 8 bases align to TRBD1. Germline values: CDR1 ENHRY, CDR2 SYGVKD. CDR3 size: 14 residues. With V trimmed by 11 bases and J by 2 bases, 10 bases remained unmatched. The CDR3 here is CASWQGALQETQYF. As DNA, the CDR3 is TGTGCCTCCTGGCAGGGGGCCTTACAAGAGACCCAGTACTTC.

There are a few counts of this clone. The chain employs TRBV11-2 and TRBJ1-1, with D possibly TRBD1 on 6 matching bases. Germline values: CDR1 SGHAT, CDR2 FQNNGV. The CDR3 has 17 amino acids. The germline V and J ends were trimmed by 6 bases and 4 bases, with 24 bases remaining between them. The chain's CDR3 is CASSPITAGGSGTEAFF. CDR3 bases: TGTGCCAGCAGTCCGATAACCGCGGGGGGCTCGGGCACTGAAGCTTTCTTT. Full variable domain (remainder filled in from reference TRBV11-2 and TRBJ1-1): EAGVAQSPRYKIIEKRQSVAFWCNPISGHATLYWYQQILGQGPKLLIQFQNNGVVDDSQLPKDRFSAERLKGVDSTLKIQPAKLEDSAVYLCASSPITAGGSGTEAFFGQGTRLTVV.

The CDR3 nucleotides read TGCGCCAGCAGCCGGGAGGACAGGGAGGCGGTCTACACCTTC. Its protein is CASSREDREAVYTF. The chain combines TRBV4-1 with TRBJ1-2; 8 nucleotides match TRBD1. The CDR3 has 14 amino acids. V gave up 4 bases and J gave up 10 bases; unmatched junction bases: 11. Per the germline V gene, CDR1 is MGHRA and CDR2 is YSYEKL.